These 26 T cell receptor beta chains originate from one sample sequenced in a study of cytotoxic CD8 clonotypes in ibrutinib-treated CLL. Profiling relied on immunoSEQ multiplex PCR, and the TCRdb table lists in-frame clones only, not all of them. The table includes 200,000 to 250,000 clones, roughly 65% detected once. This sample comprised PBMCs, obtained after 12 months of ibrutinib treatment. Receptors originate from a human donor with chronic lymphocytic leukemia.

This sequence joins TRBV30 and TRBJ1-1; D gene uncertain. Germline-derived CDR1 and CDR2 are GTSNPN and SVGIG (reference sequence). Trimming removed 5 bases from V and 4 bases from J, with 8 bases in between. The CDR3 is made up of 11 amino acids. The CDR3 DNA sequence: TGTGCCTGGGGGAGAGCCACTGAAGCTTTCTTT. Its protein is CAWGRATEAFF.

CDR3 sequence reads: CASNPKSAGVVGELFF. CDR3 DNA sequence: TGTGCCAGCAATCCTAAGTCAGCGGGAGTAGTCGGGGAGCTGTTTTTT. This rearrangement joins TRBV6-6 to TRBJ2-2, with 8 bases identical to TRBD2. The CDR3 is 16 residues long. The V and J ends lost 7 bases and 7 bases, in that order; junction bases with no gene match: 14. Germline CDR1 and CDR2: MNHNY and SVGAGI (reference sequence).

The table lists this clone with a count of one. The rearrangement links TRBV27 to TRBJ1-1; no clear D. The germline V gene encodes CDR1 MNHEY and CDR2 SMNVEV (reference sequence). V lost 6 bases and J 5 bases, leaving 10 bases between the germline ends. The CDR3 has 12 amino acids. The CDR3 is CASRDIWTEAFF. For the CDR3, the DNA is TGTGCCAGCAGAGACATCTGGACTGAAGCTTTCTTT.

This clone was recorded only once. The rearrangement uses TRBV28 and TRBJ1-1; D gene unclear. The CDR3 has 13 amino acids. The germline V gene has CDR1 MDHEN and CDR2 SYDVKM. Trimming took 2 bases from V and 11 from J, leaving 15 bases between them. Here the CDR3 reads CASSLPLERVAFF. The CDR3 nucleotides are TGTGCCAGCAGTTTACCCCTTGAAAGGGTCGCTTTCTTT. Full variable domain (outside the CDR3, taken from reference TRBV28 and TRBJ1-1): DVKVTQSSRYLVKRTGEKVFLECVQDMDHENMFWYRQDPGLGLRLIYFSYDVKMKEKGDIPEGYSVSREKKERFSLILESASTNQTSMYLCASSLPLERVAFFGQGTRLTVV.

The chain joins TRBV30 to TRBJ1-2, with D unresolved. V lost 0 bases and J 8 bases, leaving 19 bases between the germline ends. The germline CDR1 and CDR2 sequences are GTSNPN and SVGIG (reference sequence). The CDR3 extends over 15 amino acids. The CDR3 is CAWSVGFGGLWGYTF. The CDR3, as DNA: TGTGCCTGGAGTGTAGGGTTTGGCGGTCTTTGGGGCTACACCTTC.

This clone came up once. The chain uses TRBV29-1 and TRBJ1-2; a possible D gene is TRBD1 (5 bases). This CDR3 is 13 amino acids long. CDR1 and CDR2 from the germline V gene are SQVTM and ANQGSEA. Trimming pared 7 bases from V and 6 bases from J, leaving 18 bases between. CDR3 sequence reads: CSAARAGSNGYTF. The DNA of the CDR3 is TGCAGCGCCGCACGGGCAGGGTCGAATGGCTACACCTTC.

Only a few counts were recorded for this clone. This rearrangement joins TRBV6-6 to TRBJ1-2; D remains unclear. Germline V gives CDR1 MNHNY, CDR2 SVGAGI (reference sequence). The ends were cut back, 3 bases at V and 4 bases at J, with 9 bases in the middle. CDR3 size: 13 residues. The chain's CDR3 is CASSYGEGYGYTF. DNA of the CDR3: TGTGCCAGCAGTTATGGGGAAGGCTATGGCTACACCTTC.

This chain links TRBV19 with TRBJ1-1; weak D call: TRBD1 (5 bases). This CDR3 has 12 amino acids. Germline CDR1 is LNHDA and CDR2 is SQIVND (reference sequence). Trimming removed 5 bases at V and 5 bases at J, with 9 bases between. CDR3 in DNA: TGTGCCAGTAGTCAGGGTGCGACTGAAGCTTTCTTT. It specifies CASSQGATEAFF.

The V gene is TRBV7-4, the J gene TRBJ2-6; TRBD2 matches at 11 bases. The CDR3 totals 19 residues. V lost 1 base and J lost 0; bases outside the gene matches: 5. Germline lookup yields CDR1 SGHVT and CDR2 SQSDAQ. CDR3 sequence (DNA): TGTGCCAGCAGCTTAGAGTGTCTAGCGGGGGGCTCTGGGGCCAACGTCCTGACTTTC. It translates to CASSLECLAGGSGANVLTF.

This clone was recorded a few times. The J gene is TRBJ1-4, the V gene TRBV6-1, with D perhaps TRBD1 (6 bases). The germline V gene encodes CDR1 MNHNS and CDR2 SASEGT. This CDR3 comprises 15 residues. The V end lost 2 bases, the J end lost 4 bases, and 11 bases lay between the germline ends. DNA of the CDR3: TGTGCCAGCAGTGAACGGGGGGGGCATAATGAAAAACTGTTTTTT. The encoded protein is CASSERGGHNEKLFF.

The chain links TRBV7-3 to TRBJ2-1; tentative D call: TRBD1 (6 bases). Germline CDR1 is SGHTA and CDR2 is FQGTGA. The CDR3 has 16 amino acids. The ends were cut back, 3 bases at V and 1 base at J, with 13 bases in the middle. In DNA, the CDR3 is TGTGCCAGCAGCTTGGTGGGTAGGGGGTCCTACAATGAGCAGTTCTTC. Translated, it gives CASSLVGRGSYNEQFF. The full variable domain, its missing parts supplied by reference TRBV7-3 and TRBJ2-1, is GAGVSQTPSNKVTEKGKYVELRCDPISGHTALYWYRQSLGQGPEFLIYFQGTGAADDSGLPNDRFFAVRPEGSVSTLKIQRTERGDSAVYLCASSLVGRGSYNEQFFGPGTRLTVL.

The chain has TRBV29-1 and TRBJ1-4; no reliable D call. In germline, CDR1 is SQVTM, CDR2 ANQGSEA. V dropped 5 bases and J dropped 7 bases, with 14 bases sitting between them. This CDR3 spans 13 amino acids. The CDR3 bases are TGCAGCGTTCCAGGTTTTCCGGGTGAAAAACTGTTTTTT. It is translated as CSVPGFPGEKLFF.

The chain uses TRBV30 and TRBJ1-6; D unclear. The germline V gene has CDR1 GTSNPN and CDR2 SVGIG (reference sequence). V was cut by 5 bases and J by 9 bases, with 14 bases left in between. The CDR3 has 13 amino acids. CDR3 sequence (DNA): TGTGCCTGGGGCAACGGGCCCGGTTCACCCCTCCACTTT. Its translation: CAWGNGPGSPLHF. The full variable domain, its missing parts supplied by reference TRBV30 and TRBJ1-6, is SQTIHQWPATLVQPVGSPLSLECTVEGTSNPNLYWYRQAAGRGLQLLFYSVGIGQISSEVPQNLSASRPQDRQFILSSKKLLLSDSGFYLCAWGNGPGSPLHFGNGTRLTVT.

The chain's CDR3 is CASSRQGGEKLFF. The CDR3, as DNA: TGTGCCAGCAGCCGTCAGGGCGGAGAAAAACTGTTTTTT. The gene calls are TRBV7-3 and TRBJ1-4, with a weak D call TRBD1 (5 bases). Germline CDR1 and CDR2: SGHTA and FQGTGA. This CDR3 is 13 amino acids long. V was clipped by 5 bases and J by 8 bases, with 12 bases between them.

The V call is TRBV5-4, the J call TRBJ2-7; 7 positions match TRBD1. Germline V gives CDR1 SGHNT, CDR2 YYREEE (reference sequence). This CDR3 is 13 amino acids long. V shed 2 bases, J shed 2 bases, and the junction held 1 base outside the gene matches. DNA of the CDR3: TGTGCCAGCAGCTTCCAGGGGGCCTACGAGCAGTACTTC. Its protein is CASSFQGAYEQYF.

The chain combines TRBV19 with TRBJ2-1; TRBD2 matches at 10 bases. CDR1 LNHDA and CDR2 SQIVND come from the germline V gene (reference sequence). The CDR3 runs 21 residues. V was pared by 3 bases and J by 9 bases, with 26 bases of the junction left unmatched. Here the CDR3 reads CASSISPGRQLAGSYRAEQFF. The CDR3 nucleotides are TGTGCCAGTAGTATTTCCCCGGGACGGCAACTAGCGGGGAGTTATAGGGCTGAGCAGTTCTTC. The variable domain in full, completed from reference TRBV19 and TRBJ2-1, reads DGGITQSPKYLFRKEGQNVTLSCEQNLNHDAMYWYRQDPGQGLRLIYYSQIVNDFQKGDIAEGYSVSREKKESFPLTVTSAQKNPTAFYLCASSISPGRQLAGSYRAEQFFGPGTRLTVL.

The chain has TRBV5-1 and TRBJ2-1; TRBD1 matches 7 bases. Germline CDR1 and CDR2: SGHRS and YFSETQ. This CDR3 region has 16 residues. With V trimmed by 0 bases and J by 8 bases, 11 bases remained unmatched. CDR3 DNA sequence: TGCGCCAGCAGCTTGGCTACAGGGGCGATCTTCGATGAGCAGTTCTTC. Translating gives CASSLATGAIFDEQFF.

The V call is TRBV9, the J call TRBJ2-3; D tentatively reads TRBD1 or TRBD2 (6 bases each). The CDR3 totals 17 residues. The germline CDR1 and CDR2 sequences are SGDLS and YYNGEE. Trimming pared 1 base from V and 1 base from J, leaving 16 bases between. This CDR3 reads CASSVFSGGLGTDTQYF. CDR3 nucleotide sequence: TGTGCCAGCAGCGTATTCAGTGGGGGGCTAGGCACAGATACGCAGTATTTT.

The V and J genes are TRBV9 and TRBJ2-1; D call uncertain. The germline V gene has CDR1 SGDLS and CDR2 YYNGEE. This CDR3 contains 15 residues. Trimming pared 2 bases from V and 3 bases from J, leaving 12 bases between. The CDR3: CASSVKAPHYNEQFF. CDR3 nucleotide sequence: TGTGCCAGCAGCGTCAAAGCGCCACACTACAATGAGCAGTTCTTC.

The V call is TRBV7-6, the J call TRBJ1-4; 8 bases line up with TRBD1. The V segment lost 5 bases and the J segment 6 bases; nucleotides outside the gene matches: 11. CDR1 and CDR2 (germline): SGHVS, FNYEAQ. The CDR3 totals 16 residues. As DNA, the CDR3 is TGTGCCAGCAGCCAAGGGGGGGACAGGTCGGATGAAAAACTGTTTTTT. Translating it yields CASSQGGDRSDEKLFF.

The chain is built from TRBV7-8 and TRBJ2-1, with D hard to call. Trimming removed 2 bases from V and 8 bases from J, with 10 bases in between. CDR3 length equals 13 residues. Germline V CDR1 and CDR2: SGHVS, FQNEAQ. This CDR3 is CASSLSHHDEQFF. CDR3 DNA: TGTGCCAGCAGCTTATCTCATCATGATGAGCAGTTCTTC.

The table lists this clone with a few counts. The chain has TRBV10-2 and TRBJ1-4; 7 bases are shared with TRBD1. Germline V gene lookup returns CDR1 WSHSY and CDR2 SAAADI. The ends lost 6 bases at V and 8 bases at J; junction bases unmatched: 12. There are 15 residues in the CDR3. CDR3 nucleotides: TGCGCCAGCAGGCCCGTGAGGGACAGCGCCGAAAAACTGTTTTTT. Encoded protein: CASRPVRDSAEKLFF.

The gene calls are TRBV9 and TRBJ1-2; D gene unclear. Germline values: CDR1 SGDLS, CDR2 YYNGEE. Trimming removed 2 bases from V and 0 bases from J, with 5 bases in between. CDR3 length: 13 amino acids. CDR3 amino acids: CASSVRANYGYTF. CDR3 DNA: TGTGCCAGCAGCGTCAGAGCTAACTATGGCTACACCTTC.

The chain employs TRBV9 and TRBJ1-4, with 10 bases matching TRBD1. This CDR3 is 15 amino acids long. In germline, CDR1 is SGDLS, CDR2 YYNGEE. V trimming: 2 bases; J trimming: 4 bases; junction bases outside the gene matches: 2. The CDR3 loop reads CASSVTGGYNEKLFF. DNA for the CDR3: TGTGCCAGCAGCGTGACAGGGGGCTATAATGAAAAACTGTTTTTT.

This clone occurred a few times. The chain is built from TRBV30 and TRBJ1-5, with a possible D match to TRBD1 (6 bases). The CDR3 length is 17 residues. Germline values: CDR1 GTSNPN, CDR2 SVGIG (reference sequence). The germline V and J ends were trimmed by 2 bases and 1 base, with 18 bases remaining between them. The CDR3 nucleotides are TGTGCCTGGAGTCTACCCCTTAACAGGGTGAGCAATCAGCCCCAGCATTTT. It is translated as CAWSLPLNRVSNQPQHF.

This clone is a singleton in its sample. The chain uses TRBV4-1 and TRBJ1-2; D gene unclear. The germline V and J ends were trimmed by 4 bases and 6 bases, with 12 bases remaining between them. The CDR3 is 13 amino acids. CDR1 and CDR2 from the germline V gene are MGHRA and YSYEKL. The CDR3 here is CASSPVSGDGYTF. The CDR3 bases are TGCGCCAGCAGCCCGGTTTCAGGTGATGGCTACACCTTC.